Described below is a single T cell receptor (beta chain) sequence and its context. The table lists this clone with a few counts. Its antigen remains unidentified. Per-base qualities were not stored, and no clone one base away is much larger. The data stem from a study of a mutant IDH1 vaccine in newly diagnosed glioma (dated by TCRdb to 2020 to 2022). Background for the entire study: Of the 25 to 35 treated patients, around 62% were male and about 40% were female, and a mean age of 40.4 years was recorded. For exploratory analyses, about 25 treated patients had longitudinal TCRB deep sequencing done wherever samples were available. Before enrollment, most patients had been given radiochemotherapy with temozolomide as standard therapy, while the rest had received either radiotherapy alone or temozolomide alone. Peripheral blood was drawn at six visits: V03 (baseline), V05, V07, V10, V12 and V13.

Results the study describes overall, beyond this receptor: It was noted by the authors that analyses of patient blood samples could not be reproduced owing to sample limitations. Changes in the top peripheral T cell clonotypes picked up by TCRB sequencing did not appear to be linked to pseudoprogression. Selection of PBMC samples for TCRB deep sequencing was based on availability. Immune responses induced by the vaccine were seen in about 93% of patients across multiple MHC alleles.

This specimen's time point label, interpreted: baseline, week 1 (first vaccination visit). In the paper's terms, the treatment or condition label means: pre-vaccination baseline after standard-of-care therapy. Newly diagnosed WHO grade 3 or 4 IDH1-mutant astrocytomas showing loss of nuclear ATRX were present in the donors. The samples were drawn from NOA16, a multicentre, single-arm, open-label phase I trial in Germany that tested a mutant IDH1 peptide vaccine in humans for the first time. For immunogenicity testing, the blood drawn at visit V03 was used as the baseline sample. Genomic DNA for TCRB sequencing was isolated from EDTA blood with the DNeasy Blood and Tissue Kit. In the germline V gene (reference sequence), CDR1 corresponds to LNHDA and CDR2 to SQIVND. The CDR3 has 15 amino acids, counting the end cysteine and phenylalanine. Only the CDR3 DNA is retained, 45 bases long and in frame from the first base. V loses 3 bases, J loses 6 bases, and the germline ends lie 18 bases apart.

Library method: the immunoSEQ multiplex PCR assay. The hsTCRB Kit was used according to the manufacturer's protocol to amplify rearranged TCR beta chain sequences. An Illumina MiSeq was used to sequence the TCRB libraries. As for the authors' bioinformatics: The proprietary platform of the kit vendor was used for demultiplexing, trimming and gene mapping. TCRdb provides this immuneACCESS table in a form limited to in-frame rearrangements. Some clones are lacking; in checked studies, under half of them reflect an unresolved V gene, and why the rest are absent is not known. From that table come the V and J calls and clone size; the DNA was used to work out D and trimming. For this sample the table gives roughly 70,000 clones, of which 65% to 90% were detected only once. The ten most abundant clones make up 2.9% of the sample.

The chain employs TRBV19 and TRBJ2-7; no D gene can be assigned with confidence. Sequencing was performed on PBMCs, taken from a glioma patient treated with radiotherapy, temozolomide or both. The sequence came from a man younger than 40 with glioma. Here is the DNA: TGTGCCAGTAGTATCAGGCCCGAAGGTCTTAGCGAGCAGTACTTC. It encodes CASSIRPEGLSEQYF.